This TCR beta chain stems from a study of T-cell reconstitution after alpha-beta-depleted transplantation in children (dated by TCRdb to between 2015 and 2016). About the study as a whole: The study quantitatively tracked T-cell immune reconstitution after TCRalphabeta/CD19-depleted allogeneic hematopoietic cell transplantation in children using TCR repertoire profiling.

Library preparation was by PCR. Sequencing used an Illumina HiSeq 2500. Molecular barcoding was employed in the preparation of TCR libraries, with unique molecular identifiers being used to normalize TCRbeta repertoire quantification. The raw public reads went through TCRdb reprocessing: fastp at Q25, MiXCR clone calling, in-frame beta chains kept. Rows merge per CDR3 protein into single entries with the most common DNA and genes. This sample holds hundreds of thousands of distinct CDR3 sequences; around 12% were observed only once. The ten largest make up under 7% of the sample. The CDR1 and CDR2 encoded by the germline V gene are SQVTM and ANQGSEA. The CDR3 measures 14 amino acids from cysteine to phenylalanine. Only CDR3 DNA remains: 42 bases, in frame from the first base. The junction shows trimming of 5 bases on V and 3 bases on J, and the gene matches do not reach 7 bases of it. This clonotype was picked up many times. Its specific antigen is unknown. No base quality information exists; no much larger clone differs at one position.

The chain employs TRBV29-1 and TRBJ2-7; TRBD1 aligns with 10 central bases. The input for sequencing was PBMCs from the stem cell graft donor, taken from the stem cell graft. This receptor was identified in a human donor who donated a stem cell graft to a child with combined immunodeficiency. CDR3 region: CSVSPGTGDYEQYF. The DNA is as follows: TGCAGCGTTTCACCCGGGACAGGGGACTACGAGCAGTACTTC.